The rows below give T cell receptor beta chains drawn from one sample of a study of OX40 agonist ivuxolimab in advanced cancers. Measured with immunoSEQ multiplex PCR; TCRdb has only the in-frame clones, and not every one. The sample lists about 14,000 clones, roughly 80% seen once, with 44% in the top ten. The sequencing used CD4+ or CD8+ T cells sorted from blood, collected in a trial of the OX40 agonist ivuxolimab. The source is an adult with an advanced solid tumor such as melanoma, head and neck, liver or kidney cancer. Each CDR3 is given with its conserved first and last residue. Fields, in order: clone size, J gene, D gene, V gene, CDR3 DNA, CDR3 protein. D genes are given only for firm matches. Clone sizes are given selectively: once, few, many, or a class where the clone is expanded.

clone size: .; J gene: TRBJ1-2; D gene: .; V gene: TRBV7-6; CDR3 DNA: TGTGCCAGCAGCCTGGACAGCTACTATGGCTACACCTTC; CDR3 protein: CASSLDSYYGYTF
clone size: few; J gene: TRBJ2-2; D gene: .; V gene: TRBV9; CDR3 DNA: TGTGCCAGCAGCGTAGTGACCGGGGAGCTGTTTTTT; CDR3 protein: CASSVVTGELFF
clone size: .; J gene: TRBJ2-6; D gene: .; V gene: TRBV27; CDR3 DNA: TGTGCCAGCAACGATCTTTCTTCTGGGGCCAACGTCCTGACTTTC; CDR3 protein: CASNDLSSGANVLTF
clone size: once; J gene: TRBJ1-2; D gene: .; V gene: TRBV5-3; CDR3 DNA: TGCGCCAGCAGCCGGGAGTTGGACAGCTATGGCTACACCTTC; CDR3 protein: CASSRELDSYGYTF
clone size: .; J gene: TRBJ2-3; D gene: TRBD2; V gene: TRBV7-3; CDR3 DNA: TGTGCCAGCAGCTCAGCGGGAGGGCCGGATACGCAGTATTTT; CDR3 protein: CASSSAGGPDTQYF
clone size: .; J gene: TRBJ1-1; D gene: .; V gene: TRBV10-3; CDR3 DNA: TGTGCCATCAGAGACAGCTTGAACACTGAAGCTTTCTTT; CDR3 protein: CAIRDSLNTEAFF
clone size: .; J gene: TRBJ2-6; D gene: .; V gene: TRBV11-2; CDR3 DNA: TGTGCCAGCAGCTTAGCAGGCCAGGGCACTGGGGCCAACGTCCTGACTTTC; CDR3 protein: CASSLAGQGTGANVLTF
clone size: .; J gene: TRBJ2-1; D gene: TRBD1; V gene: TRBV5-6; CDR3 DNA: TGTGCCAGCAGCCTGACAGGGGCCGCCAATGAGCAGTTCTTC; CDR3 protein: CASSLTGAANEQFF
clone size: .; J gene: TRBJ2-7; D gene: .; V gene: TRBV21-1; CDR3 DNA: TGTGCCAGCGAGACCAACGGGATCTCCTACGAGCAGTACTTC; CDR3 protein: CASETNGISYEQYF
clone size: .; J gene: TRBJ1-2; D gene: TRBD1; V gene: TRBV7-9; CDR3 DNA: TGTGCCAGCAGCTTAGCCGGACAGGGGGCAAATGGCTACACCTTC; CDR3 protein: CASSLAGQGANGYTF
clone size: .; J gene: TRBJ2-7; D gene: .; V gene: TRBV9; CDR3 DNA: TGTGCCAGCAACCCCCTCGGGTACGCATCCTACGAGCAGTACTTC; CDR3 protein: CASNPLGYASYEQYF
clone size: .; J gene: TRBJ2-5; D gene: .; V gene: TRBV11-2; CDR3 DNA: TGTGCCAGCAGCCCTCCCCTCAAGGGAGAGACCCAGTACTTC; CDR3 protein: CASSPPLKGETQYF
clone size: .; J gene: TRBJ2-2; D gene: .; V gene: TRBV2; CDR3 DNA: TGTGCCAGCAGTGCCGGGACTGTGAACACCGGGGAGCTGTTTTTT; CDR3 protein: CASSAGTVNTGELFF
clone size: .; J gene: TRBJ2-1; D gene: .; V gene: TRBV18; CDR3 DNA: TGTGCCAGCTCACCACCGGCCAATGAGCAGTTCTTC; CDR3 protein: CASSPPANEQFF
clone size: .; J gene: TRBJ1-5; D gene: TRBD1; V gene: TRBV13; CDR3 DNA: TGTGCCAGCAGCGAAGGAAGACAGGGTGGAAGCAATCAGCCCCAGCATTTT; CDR3 protein: CASSEGRQGGSNQPQHF
clone size: .; J gene: TRBJ1-1; D gene: .; V gene: TRBV6-5; CDR3 DNA: TGTGCCAGCAGTTACGAGGGTTTGGTCACTGAAGCTTTCTTT; CDR3 protein: CASSYEGLVTEAFF
clone size: once; J gene: TRBJ2-1; D gene: .; V gene: TRBV28; CDR3 DNA: TGTGCCAGCGTGCGAGGCTTCTCAGACAATGAGCAGTTCTTC; CDR3 protein: CASVRGFSDNEQFF
clone size: few; J gene: TRBJ2-5; D gene: TRBD2; V gene: TRBV27; CDR3 DNA: TGTGCCAGCAGTGTGCTCAGCGGGGGGGGTGAGACCCAGTACTTC; CDR3 protein: CASSVLSGGGETQYF
clone size: .; J gene: TRBJ2-7; D gene: .; V gene: TRBV28; CDR3 DNA: TGTGCCAGCAGTTTGGGGGGTAGCTCCTACGAGCAGTACTTC; CDR3 protein: CASSLGGSSYEQYF
clone size: .; J gene: TRBJ2-1; D gene: TRBD2; V gene: TRBV30; CDR3 DNA: TGTGCCCAGGGACTAGCGGGAGGACTGAGCAATGAGCAGTTCTTC; CDR3 protein: CAQGLAGGLSNEQFF
clone size: .; J gene: TRBJ1-6; D gene: TRBD1; V gene: TRBV13; CDR3 DNA: TGTGCCAGTGGACAGGGGAATTCACCCCTCCACTTT; CDR3 protein: CASGQGNSPLHF
clone size: .; J gene: TRBJ2-5; D gene: .; V gene: TRBV7-8; CDR3 DNA: TGTGCCAGCAGCTACCCCATGCAACCTGAGGGGGAGACCCAGTACTTC; CDR3 protein: CASSYPMQPEGETQYF
clone size: .; J gene: TRBJ1-4; D gene: TRBD1; V gene: TRBV27; CDR3 DNA: TGTGCCAGCAGTCCCCTGGACAGGGGTAATGAAAAACTGTTTTTT; CDR3 protein: CASSPLDRGNEKLFF
clone size: .; J gene: TRBJ1-1; D gene: TRBD1; V gene: TRBV28; CDR3 DNA: TGTGCCATCAAATTGGGACAGATGAACACTGAAGCTTTCTTT; CDR3 protein: CAIKLGQMNTEAFF
clone size: .; J gene: TRBJ2-7; D gene: .; V gene: TRBV4-3; CDR3 DNA: TGCGCCAGCAGCGTGGGTCGGGGCTCCTACGAGCAGTACTTC; CDR3 protein: CASSVGRGSYEQYF
clone size: .; J gene: TRBJ1-5; D gene: TRBD1; V gene: TRBV7-2; CDR3 DNA: TGTGCCAGCAGCTCTCCGGGACAGGAACGCCAGCCCCAGCATTTT; CDR3 protein: CASSSPGQERQPQHF
clone size: many; J gene: TRBJ1-2; D gene: .; V gene: TRBV11-2; CDR3 DNA: TGTGCCAGCAGCTTCGGGTATCACGATGGCTACACCTTC; CDR3 protein: CASSFGYHDGYTF
clone size: .; J gene: TRBJ1-2; D gene: TRBD1; V gene: TRBV4-2; CDR3 DNA: TGTGCCAGCAGCCAACACGACAGGGACCACTATGGCTACACCTTC; CDR3 protein: CASSQHDRDHYGYTF
clone size: .; J gene: TRBJ2-1; D gene: TRBD1; V gene: TRBV9; CDR3 DNA: TGTGCCAGCAGCGTAGTAGGACAGGGAAATGAGCAGTTCTTC; CDR3 protein: CASSVVGQGNEQFF
clone size: .; J gene: TRBJ2-1; D gene: .; V gene: TRBV18; CDR3 DNA: TGTGCCAGCTCACCACCGGGGTCTCCTTGGGGTGGCAATGAGCAGTTCTTC; CDR3 protein: CASSPPGSPWGGNEQFF
clone size: .; J gene: TRBJ1-2; D gene: .; V gene: TRBV18; CDR3 DNA: TGTGCCAGCTCACCATCGGAAGGGGTGATCTATGGCTACACCTTC; CDR3 protein: CASSPSEGVIYGYTF
clone size: .; J gene: TRBJ2-7; D gene: .; V gene: TRBV15; CDR3 DNA: TGTGCCACCAGCAGTCTCCGGAGTGGGCAGGGGTACGAGCAGTACTTC; CDR3 protein: CATSSLRSGQGYEQYF
clone size: few; J gene: TRBJ1-5; D gene: .; V gene: TRBV5-1; CDR3 DNA: TGCGCCAGCAGCTTCGCAGGGGATGGTCAGCCCCAGCATTTT; CDR3 protein: CASSFAGDGQPQHF
clone size: .; J gene: TRBJ2-7; D gene: .; V gene: TRBV11-2; CDR3 DNA: TGTGCCAGCAGCCCGGATCCCTACGAGCAGTACTTC; CDR3 protein: CASSPDPYEQYF
clone size: medium-sized; J gene: TRBJ1-1; D gene: .; V gene: TRBV6-5; CDR3 DNA: TGTGCCAGCAGTTACTCGTATGGGAACACTGAAGCTTTCTTT; CDR3 protein: CASSYSYGNTEAFF
clone size: .; J gene: TRBJ2-7; D gene: .; V gene: TRBV10-2; CDR3 DNA: TGCGCCAGCAGGGAGGGGAGTAACGAGCAGTACTTC; CDR3 protein: CASREGSNEQYF
clone size: .; J gene: TRBJ2-7; D gene: .; V gene: TRBV4-3; CDR3 DNA: TGCGCCAGCAGCCAAGTTTTCCCCGGGAGCTCCTACGAGCAGTACTTC; CDR3 protein: CASSQVFPGSSYEQYF
clone size: .; J gene: TRBJ1-6; D gene: .; V gene: TRBV6-5; CDR3 DNA: TGTGCCAGCAGGGCATCTTATAATTCACCCCTCCACTTT; CDR3 protein: CASRASYNSPLHF
clone size: .; J gene: TRBJ1-5; D gene: .; V gene: TRBV27; CDR3 DNA: TGTGCCAGCAGCTGGGGGGGCGCGGGCAATCAGCCCCAGCATTTT; CDR3 protein: CASSWGGAGNQPQHF
clone size: .; J gene: TRBJ1-4; D gene: .; V gene: TRBV2; CDR3 DNA: TGTGCCAGCAGTTCAGGGGAAGATGAAAAACTGTTTTTT; CDR3 protein: CASSSGEDEKLFF
clone size: .; J gene: TRBJ1-5; D gene: TRBD1; V gene: TRBV28; CDR3 DNA: TGTGCCAGCAGTTTCCAGGGGGTCGCCAATCAGCCCCAGCATTTT; CDR3 protein: CASSFQGVANQPQHF
clone size: .; J gene: TRBJ1-5; D gene: .; V gene: TRBV28; CDR3 DNA: TGTGCCAGCAGTTTCCCCAGTGCGGGGGGTCAGCCCCAGCATTTT; CDR3 protein: CASSFPSAGGQPQHF
clone size: .; J gene: TRBJ2-1; D gene: .; V gene: TRBV9; CDR3 DNA: TGTGCCAGCAGCGCCCCTTTGGGGGGCTCCAACAATGAGCAGTTCTTC; CDR3 protein: CASSAPLGGSNNEQFF
clone size: .; J gene: TRBJ2-7; D gene: TRBD1; V gene: TRBV5-8; CDR3 DNA: TGTGCCAGCCACGGTTCCCCGGGCAGGGGGTTCGACGAGCAGTACTTC; CDR3 protein: CASHGSPGRGFDEQYF
clone size: .; J gene: TRBJ2-3; D gene: .; V gene: TRBV4-2; CDR3 DNA: TGTGCCAGCAGCCAAGTTTTATCTGAAGATACGCAGTATTTT; CDR3 protein: CASSQVLSEDTQYF
clone size: .; J gene: TRBJ2-7; D gene: TRBD2; V gene: TRBV4-3; CDR3 DNA: TGCGCCAGCAGCTCTAGCGGGAGCTCCTACGAGCAGTACTTC; CDR3 protein: CASSSSGSSYEQYF
clone size: once; J gene: TRBJ2-6; D gene: .; V gene: TRBV7-6; CDR3 DNA: TGTGCCAGCAGCCCCTTTATGGAGTCTGGGGCCAACGTCCTGACTTTC; CDR3 protein: CASSPFMESGANVLTF